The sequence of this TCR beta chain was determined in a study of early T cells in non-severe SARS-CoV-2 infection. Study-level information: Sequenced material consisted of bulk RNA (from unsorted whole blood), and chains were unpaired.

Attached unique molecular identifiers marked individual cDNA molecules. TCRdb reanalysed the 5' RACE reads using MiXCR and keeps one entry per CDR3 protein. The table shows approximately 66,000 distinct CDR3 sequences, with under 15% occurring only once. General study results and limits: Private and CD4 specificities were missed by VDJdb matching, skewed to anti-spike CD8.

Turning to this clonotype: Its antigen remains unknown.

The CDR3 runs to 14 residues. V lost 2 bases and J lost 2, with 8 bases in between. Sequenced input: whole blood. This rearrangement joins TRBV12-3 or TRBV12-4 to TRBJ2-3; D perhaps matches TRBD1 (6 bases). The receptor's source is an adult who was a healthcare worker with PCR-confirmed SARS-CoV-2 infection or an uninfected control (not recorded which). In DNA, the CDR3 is TGTGCCAGCAGTTTAAGGGGGAACACAGATACGCAGTATTTT. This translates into CASSLRGNTDTQYF.